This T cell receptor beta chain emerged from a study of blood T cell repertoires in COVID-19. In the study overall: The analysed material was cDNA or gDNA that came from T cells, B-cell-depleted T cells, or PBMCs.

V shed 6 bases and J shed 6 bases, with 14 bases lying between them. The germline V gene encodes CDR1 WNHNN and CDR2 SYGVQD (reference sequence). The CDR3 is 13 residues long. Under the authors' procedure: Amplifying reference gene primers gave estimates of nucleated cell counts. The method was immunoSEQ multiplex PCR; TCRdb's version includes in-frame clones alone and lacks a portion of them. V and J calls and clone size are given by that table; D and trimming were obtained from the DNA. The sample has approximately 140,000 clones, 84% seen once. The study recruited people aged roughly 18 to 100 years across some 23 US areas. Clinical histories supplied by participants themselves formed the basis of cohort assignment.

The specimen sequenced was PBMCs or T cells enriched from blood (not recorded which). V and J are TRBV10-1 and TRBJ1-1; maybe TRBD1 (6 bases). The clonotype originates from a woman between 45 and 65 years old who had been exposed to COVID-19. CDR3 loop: CASRPTGFSEAFF. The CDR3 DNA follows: TGCGCCAGCAGACCTACAGGGTTTTCTGAAGCTTTCTTT.